The 27 T cell receptor beta chains presented below share a single source sample, sequenced in a study of CD8 T cells in ankylosing spondylitis (dated by TCRdb to the late 2010s). Library construction relied on 5' RACE. The sequencer listed for this sample is Illumina HiSeq 2500. TCRdb itself trimmed the public reads at Q25 with fastp, ran MiXCR and retained productive beta chains. For every CDR3 protein sequence, its rows merge into one entry that carries the most common genes and DNA. This sample is represented by around 140,000 distinct CDR3 sequences; 10% to 12% of them were singletons. The top ten constitute around 4.1% of the sample. The sample comprised blood, either unsorted or a sorted T cell fraction (not recorded which). Receptor source: a female donor with ankylosing spondylitis or in good health (not recorded which).

This clonotype was recorded many times. V and J are TRBV5-6 and TRBJ2-1; D tentatively reads TRBD1 or TRBD2 (5 bases each). The length of the CDR3 is 14 residues. Trimming removed 0 bases from V and 8 bases from J, with 12 bases in between. Germline values: CDR1 SGHDT, CDR2 YYEEEE. The CDR3 reads CASSLVGDWDEQFF. The CDR3 region has the DNA TGTGCCAGCAGCTTGGTGGGGGATTGGGATGAGCAGTTCTTC.

J is TRBJ2-5 and V is TRBV19; the D gene is possibly TRBD1 (5 bases). The CDR3 covers 14 residues. The germline V gene has CDR1 LNHDA and CDR2 SQIVND (reference sequence). Trimming cost V 6 bases and J 5 bases, with 16 bases left between them. The CDR3 loop is CASRVWQGGETQYF. The CDR3 region has the DNA TGTGCCAGTAGGGTCTGGCAGGGTGGTGAGACCCAGTACTTC.

The chain is built from TRBV24-1 and TRBJ2-5; 15 bases fit TRBD2. After removal of 1 base from V and 5 bases from J, the junction contained 10 bases not matched to a gene. The CDR3 is 19 residues long. Germline V CDR1 and CDR2: KGHDR, SFDVKD. The CDR3 loop is CATSDFRTSGRANPETQYF. CDR3 nucleotide sequence: TGTGCCACCAGTGATTTCCGGACTAGCGGGAGGGCCAATCCTGAGACCCAGTACTTC.

J is TRBJ2-4 and V is TRBV6-2 or TRBV6-3, with 9 bases identical to TRBD2. Germline loops: CDR1 MNHEY, CDR2 SVGEGT. Trimming removed 2 bases from V and 7 bases from J; junction bases left unmatched: 9. This CDR3 is built from 16 residues. For the CDR3, the DNA is TGTGCCAGCAGTTACCCCAAGGCGGGAGGGCCGAACATTCAGTACTTC. Encoded protein: CASSYPKAGGPNIQYF.

The CDR3, as DNA: TGTGCCAGCAAACCCTCATCTCGGAGGGAGGGCCGGTATGAGCAGTTCTTC. Protein: CASKPSSRREGRYEQFF. This chain joins TRBV13 and TRBJ2-1, with 7 nucleotides matching TRBD2. The germline V gene encodes CDR1 PRHDT and CDR2 FYEKMQ (reference sequence). The CDR3 sequence is 17 residues long. With 7 bases clipped from V and 8 bases from J, the junction kept 20 bases outside the gene matches.

This clonotype appeared a few times. The chain couples TRBV29-1 to TRBJ2-2; the D gene could be TRBD1 or TRBD2 (5 bases each). This CDR3 spans 15 amino acids. Trimming left V 5 bases short and J 3 bases short, with 16 bases between. Germline V gene sequence: CDR1 SQVTM, CDR2 ANQGSEA. The CDR3 reads CSVSGVGEYTGELFF. The CDR3, as DNA: TGCAGCGTTTCCGGTGTGGGGGAGTACACCGGGGAGCTGTTTTTT.

This clonotype was seen ten or more times. The chain joins TRBV10-3 to TRBJ1-2; D remains unclear. The length of the CDR3 is 13 residues. With 0 bases removed from V and 4 bases from J, the gap between germline ends came to 6 bases. The germline CDR1 and CDR2 sequences are ENHRY and SYGVKD. CDR3 sequence (DNA): TGTGCCATCAGTGAGTCTAGGTTCTATGGCTACACCTTC. It encodes CAISESRFYGYTF.

The table lists this clonotype with many counts. The J gene is TRBJ2-1, the V gene TRBV5-1; D remains ambiguous. Trimming took off 0 bases at V and 0 bases at J, with 10 bases between the two ends. Germline V CDR1 and CDR2: SGHRS, YFSETQ. The CDR3 spans 16 residues. Written as DNA, the CDR3 is TGCGCCAGCAGCTTGGTTAGCAGGATCTCCTACAATGAGCAGTTCTTC. Translated: CASSLVSRISYNEQFF.

This clonotype occurred many times. The J gene is TRBJ1-3, the V gene TRBV28; perhaps TRBD1 as D (5 bases). Per the germline V gene, CDR1 is MDHEN and CDR2 is SYDVKM. The ends were cut back, 6 bases at V and 2 bases at J, with 23 bases in the middle. CDR3 size: 18 residues. The CDR3 is CASSYNTGGALAGNTIYF. CDR3 bases: TGTGCCAGCAGCTATAACACGGGAGGGGCGTTAGCTGGAAACACCATATATTTT.

This clonotype was seen repeatedly, ten times or more. This chain connects TRBV7-2 to TRBJ2-1; 9 bases fit TRBD2. Germline V CDR1 and CDR2: SGHTA, FQGNSA. This CDR3 spans 15 amino acids. The junction had 3 bases not matched to a gene; V was cut back by 1 base and J by 5 bases. CDR3 loop: CASSLVAGGDNEQFF. The CDR3, as DNA: TGTGCCAGCAGCTTAGTTGCGGGAGGGGACAATGAGCAGTTCTTC.

There are many counts of this clonotype. V is TRBV12-3 or TRBV12-4 and J is TRBJ2-7; tentatively, D is TRBD2 (5 bases). The length of the CDR3 is 14 residues. Trimming left V 6 bases short and J 7 bases short, with 19 bases between. CDR3 sequence reads: CASSSPTRRGEQYF. CDR3 DNA sequence: TGTGCCAGCAGCTCTCCGACTCGACGCGGGGAGCAGTACTTC.

This clonotype was recorded a few times. The chain couples TRBV20-1 to TRBJ2-5, with no clear D. Trimming shortened V by 5 bases and J by 9 bases, and 10 bases separated the two germline ends. Germline loops: CDR1 DFQATT, CDR2 SNEGSKA (reference sequence). CDR3 length: 10 residues. The CDR3, as DNA: TGCAGTGCTCAGGACCGGCCCCAGTACTTC. It specifies CSAQDRPQYF.

This chain joins TRBV12-3 or TRBV12-4 and TRBJ1-2; D is unresolved. This CDR3 comprises 12 residues. Trimming shortened V by 7 bases and J by 5 bases, and 11 bases separated the two germline ends. The CDR3 reads CASTLNWYGYTF. The CDR3 coding sequence is TGTGCCAGCACTCTCAATTGGTATGGCTACACCTTC.

This clonotype was picked up many times. The chain couples TRBV12-3 or TRBV12-4 to TRBJ2-2; the D gene is possibly TRBD2 (6 bases). Trimming shortened V by 6 bases and J by 7 bases, and 18 bases separated the two germline ends. The CDR3 is 15 residues long. The CDR3: CASSPSEGVGGELFF. The CDR3 bases are TGTGCCAGCAGCCCATCGGAGGGAGTAGGCGGGGAGCTGTTTTTT.

This clonotype was seen many times. The CDR3 bases are TGTGCCAGCTCACTCCCGTCCGGCTATGGCTACACCTTC. Its protein is CASSLPSGYGYTF. The J gene is TRBJ1-2, the V gene TRBV18; D not certain. The CDR3 sequence is 13 residues long. Germline CDR1 is KGHSH and CDR2 is LQKENI. V shed 4 bases and J shed 4 bases, with 10 bases lying between them.

Ten or more counts support this clonotype. The chain uses TRBV11-2 and TRBJ1-1; D gene uncertain. V was pared by 2 bases and J by 5 bases, with 9 bases between. Per the germline V gene, CDR1 is SGHAT and CDR2 is FQNNGV. This CDR3 spans 13 amino acids. The CDR3 loop reads CASSLLTGTEAFF. CDR3 in DNA: TGTGCCAGCAGCTTATTAACTGGGACTGAAGCTTTCTTT.

In this sample, this clonotype turned up many times. V is TRBV28 and J is TRBJ2-2; the D gene is possibly TRBD2 (7 bases). Germline CDR1 is MDHEN and CDR2 is SYDVKM. V lost 8 bases and J lost 4, with 8 bases in between. The CDR3 sequence is 12 residues long. CDR3 sequence: CASGGATGELFF. In nucleotides, the CDR3 is TGTGCCAGCGGGGGGGCCACCGGGGAGCTGTTTTTT. The full variable domain, completed using reference TRBV28 and TRBJ2-2, is DVKVTQSSRYLVKRTGEKVFLECVQDMDHENMFWYRQDPGLGLRLIYFSYDVKMKEKGDIPEGYSVSREKKERFSLILESASTNQTSMYLCASGGATGELFFGEGSRLTVL.

This clonotype was picked up many times. J is TRBJ2-1 and V is TRBV7-2; D may be TRBD2 (5 bases). The germline V gene encodes CDR1 SGHTA and CDR2 FQGNSA. Trimming left V 3 bases short and J 5 bases short, with 17 bases between. This CDR3 is 16 amino acids long. The CDR3 coding sequence is TGTGCCAGCAGCTTTTCAGCTAGCCGGTTCAACAATGAGCAGTTCTTC. It is translated as CASSFSASRFNNEQFF.

The CDR3 protein is CASSQDERVSSYNEQFF. CDR3 bases: TGTGCCAGCAGCCAAGATGAGCGGGTCAGCTCCTACAATGAGCAGTTCTTC. V gene TRBV4-2 combines with J gene TRBJ2-1; tentatively, D is TRBD2 (6 bases). Deletions cut 0 bases from V and 0 bases from J, with 12 bases between. Germline V CDR1 and CDR2: LGHNA, YNFKEQ. There are 17 residues in the CDR3.

This clonotype was detected ten times or more. This sequence joins TRBV5-1 and TRBJ2-2; 8 bases match TRBD2. The CDR3 has 15 amino acids. Germline V gene lookup returns CDR1 SGHRS and CDR2 YFSETQ. With 2 bases clipped from V and 6 bases from J, the junction kept 6 bases outside the gene matches. CDR3 DNA: TGCGCCAGCAGCTTCGACGGGAGGGCATCCGGGGAGCTGTTTTTT. Translation gives CASSFDGRASGELFF. Looking up the rest from reference TRBV5-1 and TRBJ2-2 gives the full variable domain: KAGVTQTPRYLIKTRGQQVTLSCSPISGHRSVSWYQQTPGQGLQFLFEYFSETQRNKGNFPGRFSGRQFSNSRSEMNVSTLELGDSALYLCASSFDGRASGELFFGEGSRLTVL.

This clonotype has at least ten counts. The chain uses TRBV15 and TRBJ2-3; D gene uncertain. Germline V gene data show CDR1 as LNHNV and CDR2 as YYDKDF (reference sequence). The CDR3 runs to 16 residues. V shed 0 bases and J shed 4 bases, with 14 bases lying between them. The CDR3: CATSRDYGARADTQYF. The CDR3 DNA reads as TGTGCCACCAGCAGAGATTACGGAGCCCGAGCAGATACGCAGTATTTT.

This clonotype was observed at least ten times. The CDR3 sequence: CSGGGGYNEQFF. The CDR3 region has the DNA TGCAGCGGGGGGGGGGGATACAATGAGCAGTTCTTC. The chain is built from TRBV29-1 and TRBJ2-1; TRBD2 aligns across 7 bases. Germline values: CDR1 SQVTM, CDR2 ANQGSEA. The CDR3 sequence is 12 residues long. J was trimmed by 4 bases and V by 7 bases; bases with no gene match: 4.

This clonotype appeared a few times. With a much larger clone just one base away, this may be a read error. The chain employs TRBV7-2 and TRBJ2-7, with TRBD2 matching 10 bases. This CDR3 has 15 amino acids. Germline CDR1 reads SGHTA; CDR2 reads FQGNSA. V trimming: 1 base; J trimming: 3 bases; junction bases outside the gene matches: 3. The CDR3 loop reads CASSLDLAGVYEQYF. The CDR3 DNA reads as TGTGCCAGCAGCTTAGACCTAGCGGGGGTCTACGAGCAGTACTTC.

In this sample, this clonotype turned up many times. The chain joins TRBV14 to TRBJ2-7; no firm D call. CDR3 length: 13 residues. The V end was cut by 4 bases, the J end by 6 bases, with 13 bases between. From germline, CDR1 is SGHDN and CDR2 FVKESK. CDR3 protein: CASSPSEWGEQYF. In DNA form, the CDR3 reads TGTGCCAGCAGCCCCTCCGAATGGGGCGAGCAGTACTTC. Full variable domain (remainder filled in from reference TRBV14 and TRBJ2-7): EAGVTQFPSHSVIEKGQTVTLRCDPISGHDNLYWYRRVMGKEIKFLLHFVKESKQDESGMPNNRFLAERTGGTYSTLKVQPAELEDSGVYFCASSPSEWGEQYFGPGTRLTVT.

This chain connects TRBV5-4 to TRBJ1-5; D remains unclear. From germline, CDR1 is SGHNT and CDR2 YYREEE (reference sequence). This CDR3 has 13 amino acids. The ends were cut back, 9 bases at V and 4 bases at J, with 14 bases in the middle. The CDR3 nucleotides read TGTGCCACAGCAGAGATGGGGAATCAGCCCCAGCATTTT. Translating gives CATAEMGNQPQHF. Variable domain in full (rest from reference TRBV5-4 and TRBJ1-5): ETGVTQSPTHLIKTRGQQVTLRCSSQSGHNTVSWYQQALGQGPQFIFQYYREEENGRGNFPPRFSGLQFPNYSSELNVNALELDDSALYLCATAEMGNQPQHFGDGTRLSIL.

In its sample, this clonotype was seen many times. V is TRBV20-1 and J is TRBJ2-1, with D maybe TRBD2 (5 bases). V was cut by 6 bases and J by 7 bases, with 19 bases left in between. CDR3 length: 14 residues. Germline CDR1 reads DFQATT; CDR2 reads SNEGSKA (reference sequence). CDR3 residues: CSAPTPARVNEQFF. In nucleotides, the CDR3 is TGCAGTGCCCCGACCCCAGCGAGGGTGAATGAGCAGTTCTTC.

Ten or more counts support this clonotype. The rearrangement uses TRBV4-1 and TRBJ2-7; the match to TRBD1 covers 8 bases. The CDR3 consists of 16 residues. Unmatched junction bases numbered 11, after V lost 3 bases and J lost 4 bases. Germline CDR1 and CDR2: MGHRA and YSYEKL. CDR3 nucleotides: TGCGCCAGCAGCCATCATCCCGGGACAGGACCATACGAGCAGTACTTC. Translation gives CASSHHPGTGPYEQYF.